This T cell receptor beta chain comes out of a study of blood T cell repertoires in COVID-19. Trimming took 3 bases from V and 0 from J, leaving 22 bases between them. CDR3 length: 19 residues. Germline V gene lookup returns CDR1 KGHDR and CDR2 SFDVKD. Original processing notes: Nucleated cell number was recorded as an estimate derived from reference gene primer amplification. Sequencing was performed with immunoSEQ multiplex PCR; in TCRdb, only in-frame clones are kept and a portion is missing. D and trimming were read from the DNA, whereas the V and J calls and clone size are those reported in that table. The table records roughly 250,000 clones, 88% of them present only once.

This sequence joins TRBV24-1 and TRBJ2-5; TRBD2 is a possible D gene (6 bases). The material sequenced was peripheral blood. The sequence came from a woman between 40 and 50 years old who had recovered from COVID-19. DNA of the CDR3: TGTGCCACCAGTGATAACCCCAGGAGGGCGGGCGTAGACCAAGAGACCCAGTACTTC. It codes for CATSDNPRRAGVDQETQYF.